This T cell receptor (beta chain) was recorded in a study of shared T cell receptors in the human thymus. This clone was seen a single time. Clones were read by immunoSEQ multiplex PCR, and TCRdb kept only the in-frame ones, dropping some. The data contain hundreds of thousands of clones, around 95% of them seen just once; the ten biggest clones take up 0.02%. V was shortened by 5 bases and J by 6 bases, with 7 bases between the two germline ends. The CDR3 extends over 11 amino acids. Germline lookup yields CDR1 SGHTS and CDR2 YDEGEE. The V call is TRBV5-8, the J call TRBJ2-3; D gene uncertain. The origin of this receptor is a human donor. Specimen: thymocytes. CDR3 nucleotide sequence: TGTGCCAGCAGTCCCCCCGATACGCAGTATTTT. Its translation: CASSPPDTQYF.